Below are 28 T cell receptor beta chains sequenced from a single sample in a study of blood T cell repertoires in COVID-19 (dated by TCRdb to between 2020 and 2021). Libraries were constructed by the immunoSEQ multiplex PCR assay. Entries here come from immuneACCESS through TCRdb and include only in-frame sequences with V and J called. Some clones fail to appear in such tables; in the studies checked, an unresolved V gene covers under half of the shortfall, and the cause of the remainder is unknown. In this sample the table shows approximately 290,000 clones, roughly 90% of which occur a single time. The top ten clones comprise approximately 0.84% of the sample. Sequencing input: peripheral blood. These receptors all stem from a man aged 25 to 45 with acute or convalescent COVID-19.

The chain combines TRBV5-1 with TRBJ1-1, with a tentative D call TRBD1 (5 bases). V lost 0 bases and J lost 10, with 13 bases in between. The CDR3 contains 13 residues. Germline V CDR1 and CDR2: SGHRS, YFSETQ. CDR3 in amino acids: CASSLGSSQGAFF. The CDR3 coding sequence is TGCGCCAGCAGCTTGGGGTCCTCCCAGGGAGCTTTCTTT.

This clone was found once. The CDR3 DNA follows: TGTGCCTGGATAAAGACAGGGTCAGGGACTGAAGCTTTCTTT. Protein sequence: CAWIKTGSGTEAFF. The chain recombines TRBV30 with TRBJ1-1; 7 nucleotides line up with TRBD1. Germline CDR1 and CDR2: GTSNPN and SVGIG (reference sequence). The CDR3 extends over 14 amino acids. V dropped 4 bases and J dropped 5; count of bases not matched to a gene: 10. Complete variable domain (other parts from reference TRBV30 and TRBJ1-1): SQTIHQWPATLVQPVGSPLSLECTVEGTSNPNLYWYRQAAGRGLQLLFYSVGIGQISSEVPQNLSASRPQDRQFILSSKKLLLSDSGFYLCAWIKTGSGTEAFFGQGTRLTVV.

The chain is built from TRBV6-4 and TRBJ2-1, with TRBD2 matching over 13 bases. The CDR3 runs 19 residues. The V gene's germline CDR1 is MRHNA and CDR2 SNTAGT. Trimming took 5 bases from V and 0 from J; bases not matched to a gene: 10. CDR3 coding DNA: TGTGCCAGCAGTCCGGGACGGTGGACTAGCGGGAGCTCCTACAATGAGCAGTTCTTC. This encodes CASSPGRWTSGSSYNEQFF.

The table lists this clone with a few counts. V and J are TRBV7-3 and TRBJ2-1; 15 bases line up with TRBD2. The CDR3 extends over 18 amino acids. The V gene's germline CDR1 is SGHTA and CDR2 FQGTGA. After removal of 2 bases from V and 3 bases from J, the junction contained 5 bases not matched to a gene. The CDR3 DNA reads as TGTGCCAGCAGCTTAGAGGGGACTAGCGGGAGGTTCTACAATGAGCAGTTCTTC. It codes for CASSLEGTSGRFYNEQFF. The complete variable domain, with remaining parts taken from reference TRBV7-3 and TRBJ2-1, reads GAGVSQTPSNKVTEKGKYVELRCDPISGHTALYWYRQSLGQGPEFLIYFQGTGAADDSGLPNDRFFAVRPEGSVSTLKIQRTERGDSAVYLCASSLEGTSGRFYNEQFFGPGTRLTVL.

This clone was found a few times. The genes are TRBV30 and TRBJ1-5, with TRBD1 matching over 7 bases. The CDR3 has 13 residues. Germline CDR1 is GTSNPN and CDR2 is SVGIG (reference sequence). J gave up 7 bases and V 2 bases, and 5 bases lay outside the gene matches. The chain's CDR3 is CAWSIQGGQPQHF. In DNA form, the CDR3 reads TGTGCCTGGAGTATTCAGGGGGGACAGCCCCAGCATTTT.

The chain employs TRBV6-1 and TRBJ1-1; unclear D gene. V was trimmed by 1 base and J by 1 base, leaving 7 bases between them. This CDR3 comprises 14 residues. The germline V gene has CDR1 MNHNS and CDR2 SASEGT. The CDR3 sequence is CASSEGPWNTEAFF. As DNA, the CDR3 is TGTGCCAGCAGTGAAGGTCCATGGAACACTGAAGCTTTCTTT.

This CDR3 reads CASSEPKGAGARDTQYF. DNA of the CDR3: TGTGCCAGCAGTGAGCCCAAGGGAGCGGGGGCCAGAGATACGCAGTATTTT. V is TRBV6-1 and J is TRBJ2-3; 8 bases agree with TRBD2. CDR3 size: 17 residues. V trimming: 3 bases; J trimming: 5 bases; junction bases outside the gene matches: 13. The germline V gene encodes CDR1 MNHNS and CDR2 SASEGT.

The chain carries TRBV3-1 (or the pseudogene TRBV3-2) and TRBJ1-3, with 10 bases identical to TRBD1. The germline gives CDR1 LGHDT, CDR2 YNNKEL (reference sequence). This CDR3 has 15 residues. Trimming took 5 bases from V and 3 from J; bases not matched to a gene: 4. The CDR3 DNA follows: TGTGCCAGCAGCTGGACAGGGGGACTTGGAAACACCATATATTTT. It translates to CASSWTGGLGNTIYF.

This clone was recorded once. The rearrangement uses TRBV7-2 and TRBJ1-1; D possibly corresponds to TRBD1 (5 bases). The CDR3 is 13 residues long. The V end was cut by 3 bases, the J end by 6 bases, with 11 bases between. The V gene's germline CDR1 is SGHTA and CDR2 FQGNSA. The CDR3, as DNA: TGTGCCAGCAGCTTCAGGGTAAGGCCTGAAGCTTTCTTT. Translating gives CASSFRVRPEAFF. The entire variable domain, with the rest obtained from reference TRBV7-2 and TRBJ1-1, is as follows: GAGVSQSPSNKVTEKGKDVELRCDPISGHTALYWYRQSLGQGLEFLIYFQGNSAPDKSGLPSDRFSAERTGGSVSTLTIQRTQQEDSAVYLCASSFRVRPEAFFGQGTRLTVV.

This clone occurred a few times. At one of its ends the junction is not consistent with the germline gene, which may arise from a read error. The CDR3 region has the DNA TGTGCCAGCAGCTTAGATAGACTAGCGGGGGAGCATTTCTTC. Translation: CASSLDRLAGEHFF. The V call is TRBV11-2, the J call TRBJ2-1; 12 bases match TRBD2. From germline, CDR1 is SGHAT and CDR2 FQNNGV. The CDR3 extends over 14 amino acids.

This CDR3 is CSASNRIQPQHF. CDR3 sequence (DNA): TGCAGTGCTAGTAACAGGATCCAGCCCCAGCATTTT. The chain uses TRBV20-1 and TRBJ1-5; weak D call: TRBD1 (5 bases). CDR3 size: 12 residues. The germline V and J ends were trimmed by 3 bases and 7 bases, with 10 bases remaining between them. CDR1 is DFQATT and CDR2 is SNEGSKA in the germline V gene (reference sequence).

The chain carries TRBV30 and TRBJ2-1; D is unresolved. The V gene's germline CDR1 is GTSNPN and CDR2 SVGIG (reference sequence). Trimming left V 1 base short and J 6 bases short, with 7 bases between. CDR3 length: 12 residues. The CDR3 spells CAWSGQVNEQFF. CDR3 coding DNA: TGTGCCTGGAGTGGCCAGGTCAATGAGCAGTTCTTC.

This rearrangement joins TRBV5-6 to TRBJ2-1, with 7 positions matching TRBD1. The germline V gene has CDR1 SGHDT and CDR2 YYEEEE. The CDR3 contains 17 residues. V was pared by 5 bases and J by 1 base, with 12 bases of the junction left unmatched. CDR3 loop: CASRANGRGQSYNEQFF. In DNA, the CDR3 is TGTGCCAGCAGGGCCAATGGACGGGGACAGTCCTACAATGAGCAGTTCTTC. The entire variable domain, with the rest obtained from reference TRBV5-6 and TRBJ2-1, is as follows: DAGVTQSPTHLIKTRGQQVTLRCSPKSGHDTVSWYQQALGQGPQFIFQYYEEEERQRGNFPDRFSGHQFPNYSSELNVNALLLGDSALYLCASRANGRGQSYNEQFFGPGTRLTVL.

V gene TRBV6-1 combines with J gene TRBJ1-5; D is unclear. Germline CDR1 MNHNS, CDR2 SASEGT. V was trimmed by 1 base and J by 2 bases, leaving 12 bases between them. This CDR3 contains 16 residues. CDR3 in amino acids: CASSEEKMGGNQPQHF. In DNA form, the CDR3 reads TGTGCCAGCAGTGAAGAAAAAATGGGAGGCAATCAGCCCCAGCATTTT.

The chain combines TRBV3-1 (or the pseudogene TRBV3-2) with TRBJ2-1, with TRBD2 matching 10 bases. The CDR3 is made up of 15 amino acids. Looked up from germline, CDR1 is LGHDT and CDR2 is YNNKEL (reference sequence). With 5 bases clipped from V and 2 bases from J, the junction kept 3 bases outside the gene matches. The CDR3 coding sequence is TGTGCCAGCAGCGAAGCGGGAGGGCCCTACAATGAGCAGTTCTTC. It specifies CASSEAGGPYNEQFF.

Comments on this clone: One end of the junction varies from germline; a read error may be responsible. CDR3 protein: CASSTPDRGGF. In DNA form, the CDR3 reads TGTGCCAGCAGTACCCCGGACAGGGGGGGCTTC. The gene calls are TRBV6-6 and TRBJ1-2; 10 nucleotides line up with TRBD1. Germline loops: CDR1 MNHNY, CDR2 SVGAGI (reference sequence). This CDR3 contains 11 residues.

This sequence joins TRBV6-1 and TRBJ1-2; D ambiguous. Germline CDR1 is MNHNS and CDR2 is SASEGT. V lost 2 bases and J 6 bases, leaving 16 bases between the germline ends. The CDR3 is 15 amino acids. CDR3 nucleotide sequence: TGTGCCAGCAGTGAAAGCCCAAGCAGGTGGAATGGCTACACCTTC. This gives the protein CASSESPSRWNGYTF.

This clone was observed once. The chain employs TRBV19 and TRBJ1-2, with TRBD1 as a possible D gene (5 bases). Looked up from germline, CDR1 is LNHDA and CDR2 is SQIVND (reference sequence). The CDR3 covers 15 residues. Trimming left V 3 bases short and J 8 bases short, with 19 bases between. CDR3 coding DNA: TGTGCCAGTAGTATCGGAAGGGGAGGTCTACGCGGCTACACCTTC. Amino acids: CASSIGRGGLRGYTF.

This clone showed up just a few times. V usage is TRBV6-5 and J usage is TRBJ1-1; TRBD1 agrees at 10 bases. CDR3 size: 15 residues. Germline V lookup: CDR1 MNHEY, CDR2 SVGAGI. Trimming removed 4 bases from V and 2 bases from J; junction bases left unmatched: 4. CDR3 nucleotides: TGTGCCAGCAGTTCTTGGACAGGGGGAAACACTGAAGCTTTCTTT. Its translation is CASSSWTGGNTEAFF.

In its sample, this clone was seen a few times. The rearrangement joins TRBV10-3 to TRBJ1-3; D possibly corresponds to TRBD1 (6 bases). Between the trimmed V and J ends, which lost 10 bases and 0 bases, there was a span of 13 bases. The CDR3 contains 14 residues. The germline V gene encodes CDR1 ENHRY and CDR2 SYGVKD. CDR3 sequence (DNA): TGTGCCACCTACCCACAGGGCTCTGGAAACACCATATATTTT. Its protein product is CATYPQGSGNTIYF.

The chain links TRBV21-1 to TRBJ2-6; TRBD1 was called by the table and not checked on the DNA. TRBV21-1 has pseudogene status. The CDR3 covers 18 residues. The CDR3 reads CASGTTGTDLSGANVLTF. CDR3 coding DNA: TGTGCCAGCGGCACGACGGGGACAGACCTTTCTGGGGCCAACGTCCTGACTTTC.

The chain joins TRBV5-1 to TRBJ1-5; D is possibly TRBD1 (5 bases). This CDR3 contains 13 residues. V dropped 1 base and J dropped 4 bases, with 6 bases sitting between them. The germline V gene has CDR1 SGHRS and CDR2 YFSETQ. CDR3: CASSLSGNQPQHF. CDR3 coding DNA: TGCGCCAGCAGCTTGTCAGGGAATCAGCCCCAGCATTTT.

This clone was picked up a small number of times. The chain combines TRBV27 with TRBJ1-3; D is uncertain. The V and J ends lost 5 bases and 0 bases respectively, with 17 bases between them. Germline V gene data show CDR1 as MNHEY and CDR2 as SMNVEV (reference sequence). The CDR3 consists of 17 residues. The CDR3: CASSPSSYSPSGNTIYF. In DNA, the CDR3 is TGTGCCAGCAGTCCCTCATCTTACTCTCCCTCTGGAAACACCATATATTTT.

About this clone itself: The sample carries other DNA sequences with the same CDR3. The chain recombines TRBV5-6 with TRBJ2-6; possibly TRBD1 for D (5 bases). The CDR3 is made up of 16 amino acids. V lost 1 base, J lost 0 bases, and 8 bases lay in between. Germline values: CDR1 SGHDT, CDR2 YYEEEE. The CDR3 DNA reads as TGTGCCAGCAGCTTGACAGGACGCTCTGGGGCCAACGTCCTGACTTTC. Translating it yields CASSLTGRSGANVLTF.

This chain links TRBV7-9 with TRBJ1-3, with 7 bases aligning to TRBD1. After removal of 5 bases from V and 6 bases from J, the junction contained 10 bases not matched to a gene. The CDR3 runs to 15 residues. Germline V gene lookup returns CDR1 SEHNR and CDR2 FQNEAQ (reference sequence). The chain's CDR3 is CASSPRTGQENTIYF. Here the CDR3 DNA reads TGTGCCAGCAGCCCACGGACAGGTCAAGAAAACACCATATATTTT.

This CDR3 is CASSLEGTGFGVQYF. As DNA, the CDR3 is TGTGCCAGCAGCTTAGAGGGGACAGGGTTTGGCGTACAGTACTTC. V gene TRBV11-2 combines with J gene TRBJ2-7; 9 positions match TRBD1. The CDR3 totals 15 residues. J gave up 10 bases and V 0 bases, and 10 bases lay outside the gene matches. Germline CDR1 and CDR2: SGHAT and FQNNGV.

The V call is TRBV5-1, the J call TRBJ1-3; 7 bases match TRBD1. Germline lookup yields CDR1 SGHRS and CDR2 YFSETQ. The V segment lost 4 bases and the J segment 0 bases; nucleotides outside the gene matches: 4. The CDR3 contains 15 residues. The CDR3 reads CASSPDRTSGNTIYF. CDR3 sequence (DNA): TGCGCCAGCAGCCCGGACAGGACCTCTGGAAACACCATATATTTT.

The rearrangement links TRBV27 to TRBJ1-4; TRBD1 matches at 9 bases. The CDR3 has 13 residues. Germline-derived CDR1 and CDR2 are MNHEY and SMNVEV (reference sequence). Trimming cost V 6 bases and J 8 bases; bases outside gene matches: 4. The CDR3 DNA reads TGTGCCAGCAGAGGGACAGGGACCGAAAAACTGTTTTTT. The encoded protein is CASRGTGTEKLFF.